The 18 T cell receptor beta chains reported below all come from one sample, sequenced in a study of cytomegalovirus exposure and HLA in healthy donors. The study ran its PCR with 60 Vbeta and 13 Jbeta primers. Profiled with immunoSEQ multiplex PCR; TCRdb holds only in-frame clones, not every one. The sample holds 100,000 to 130,000 clones, around 85% seen once. Specimen: PBMCs. The receptors shown here come from a man under 40 in good health and CMV-seronegative.

This rearrangement joins TRBV5-5 to TRBJ1-2; TRBD1 is a possible D gene (5 bases). Trimming stripped 2 bases from V and 6 bases from J, with 8 bases between. CDR1 is SGHKS and CDR2 is YYEKEE in the germline V gene (reference sequence). The CDR3 consists of 12 residues. The CDR3 spells CASSLAGHGYTF. DNA for the CDR3: TGTGCCAGCAGCTTAGCAGGGCATGGCTACACCTTC.

The V call is TRBV2, the J call TRBJ1-1; 8 bases agree with TRBD1. The CDR3 is made up of 15 amino acids. Germline CDR1 and CDR2: SNHLY and FYNNEI. Trimming removed 6 bases from V and 2 bases from J; junction bases left unmatched: 8. As DNA, the CDR3 is TGTGCCAGCAGCCTTCCCCAGGGGGCCAACACTGAAGCTTTCTTT. Protein: CASSLPQGANTEAFF.

The chain is built from TRBV30 and TRBJ1-4, with 8 bases identical to TRBD1. The J segment lost 6 bases and the V segment lost 2 bases, leaving 8 bases of the junction unmatched. The CDR3 runs to 15 residues. The germline V gene has CDR1 GTSNPN and CDR2 SVGIG (reference sequence). CDR3 region: CAWSSARGLYEKLFF. CDR3 DNA sequence: TGTGCCTGGAGTTCCGCCAGGGGGCTGTATGAAAAACTGTTTTTT.

The rearrangement uses TRBV6-5 and TRBJ1-2; no definite D call. The germline V gene encodes CDR1 MNHEY and CDR2 SVGAGI. Trimming stripped 4 bases from V and 12 bases from J, with 18 bases between. CDR3 length: 13 residues. The CDR3 DNA sequence: TGTGCCAGCAGTTCCACTGAGACGGGAGGAAACACCTTC. It codes for CASSSTETGGNTF.

The V call is TRBV19, the J call TRBJ2-3, with 7 bases fitting TRBD2. Germline V CDR1 and CDR2: LNHDA, SQIVND (reference sequence). CDR3 length equals 14 residues. V shed 4 bases and J 2 bases; nucleotides not matched to a gene: 3. The CDR3 region has the DNA TGTGCCAGTAGTACGTGGGACTACACAGATACGCAGTATTTT. This translates into CASSTWDYTDTQYF.

The V and J genes are TRBV9 and TRBJ2-7; 8 bases are shared with TRBD2. The trim removed 4 bases at V and 1 base at J, leaving 7 bases unmatched. Looked up from germline, CDR1 is SGDLS and CDR2 is YYNGEE. The CDR3 consists of 15 residues. The CDR3 protein is CASSKGLEWSYEQYF. The CDR3 nucleotides read TGTGCCAGCAGCAAGGGACTAGAATGGTCCTACGAGCAGTACTTC.

The chain couples TRBV7-8 to TRBJ2-2, with a weak D call TRBD2 (6 bases). V was shortened by 4 bases and J by 0 bases, with 12 bases between the two germline ends. This CDR3 has 16 amino acids. The germline V gene encodes CDR1 SGHVS and CDR2 FQNEAQ. The CDR3 bases are TGTGCCAGCAGCTCGTTCGGGGGAGCGAACACCGGGGAGCTGTTTTTT. Amino acid sequence: CASSSFGGANTGELFF.

The chain carries TRBV14 and TRBJ1-2; 8 bases line up with TRBD1. This CDR3 has 13 residues. The germline V gene has CDR1 SGHDN and CDR2 FVKESK. V dropped 5 bases and J dropped 4; count of bases not matched to a gene: 3. Written as DNA, the CDR3 is TGTGCCAGCAGCTCACAGGGGGGCTATGGCTACACCTTC. The encoded protein is CASSSQGGYGYTF.

In this sample, this clone turned up once. The rearrangement links TRBV11-2 to TRBJ1-2, with D unresolved. The CDR3 is 14 residues long. The V gene lost 0 bases and the J gene lost 8 bases, with 13 bases spanning the gap. CDR1 and CDR2 from the germline V gene are SGHAT and FQNNGV. CDR3 nucleotides: TGTGCCAGCAGCTTAGATCGGGAGGCGGGGGGCTACACCTTC. Translating gives CASSLDREAGGYTF.

The genes are TRBV13 and TRBJ2-5; no firm D call. Germline V CDR1 and CDR2: PRHDT, FYEKMQ (reference sequence). V was shortened by 5 bases and J by 1 base, with 8 bases between the two germline ends. This CDR3 contains 13 residues. CDR3 residues: CASSPSVQETQYF. CDR3 sequence (DNA): TGTGCCAGCAGCCCCTCCGTCCAAGAGACCCAGTACTTC.

This chain joins TRBV5-1 and TRBJ2-2; perhaps TRBD2 as D (7 bases). The germline CDR1 and CDR2 sequences are SGHRS and YFSETQ. The CDR3 extends over 19 amino acids. Trimming removed 4 bases at V and 3 bases at J, with 25 bases between. The CDR3 DNA is TGCGCCAGCAGCCCCGTCGTTGGGGGGGCCAGTGAGGACACCGGGGAGCTGTTTTTT. Translated, it gives CASSPVVGGASEDTGELFF.

V and J are TRBV11-2 and TRBJ2-5; D is unresolved. Germline lookup yields CDR1 SGHAT and CDR2 FQNNGV. This CDR3 is 14 amino acids long. V lost 3 bases to trimming and J lost 2 bases, with 10 bases between them. CDR3 nucleotides: TGTGCCAGCAGCTTTGGCAACAGTCAAGAGACCCAGTACTTC. The encoded protein is CASSFGNSQETQYF.

V usage is TRBV2 and J usage is TRBJ1-5, with a tentative D call TRBD1 (6 bases). The CDR3 is 13 amino acids. In germline, CDR1 is SNHLY, CDR2 FYNNEI. With 8 bases removed from V and 2 bases from J, the gap between germline ends came to 10 bases. CDR3 DNA: TGTGCCAGCCACAGGGCGGGCAATCAGCCCCAGCATTTT. Its translation: CASHRAGNQPQHF.

This clone has a handful of counts. The chain uses TRBV11-2 and TRBJ2-1, with 10 bases lining up with TRBD1. Germline assignment: CDR1 SGHAT and CDR2 FQNNGV. This CDR3 has 14 residues. J was trimmed by 7 bases and V by 5 bases; bases with no gene match: 5. The CDR3 here is CASSLTGGLNEQFF. CDR3 nucleotide sequence: TGTGCCAGCAGCCTGACAGGGGGCTTGAATGAGCAGTTCTTC.

The J gene is TRBJ2-2, the V gene TRBV29-1; tentatively, D is TRBD1 (5 bases). Germline CDR1 and CDR2: SQVTM and ANQGSEA. Deletions cut 3 bases from V and 1 base from J, with 9 bases between. The length of the CDR3 is 14 residues. The CDR3 here is CSVETQGNTGELFF. The CDR3 region has the DNA TGCAGCGTTGAGACGCAGGGGAACACCGGGGAGCTGTTTTTT.

The chain is built from TRBV14 and TRBJ2-5, with TRBD2 as a possible D gene (6 bases). The CDR3 sequence is 16 residues long. Per germline, CDR1 SGHDN and CDR2 FVKESK. The V and J ends lost 3 bases and 5 bases respectively, with 19 bases between them. The CDR3, as DNA: TGTGCCAGCAGCCAGGGGAGTAGCGGACCTCACGAGACCCAGTACTTC. Its protein product is CASSQGSSGPHETQYF. The variable domain in full, completed from reference TRBV14 and TRBJ2-5, reads EAGVTQFPSHSVIEKGQTVTLRCDPISGHDNLYWYRRVMGKEIKFLLHFVKESKQDESGMPNNRFLAERTGGTYSTLKVQPAELEDSGVYFCASSQGSSGPHETQYFGPGTRLLVL.

V gene TRBV30 combines with J gene TRBJ2-2, with 12 bases that match TRBD2. Losses at the gene ends were 2 bases for V and 8 bases for J; bases not matched to a gene: 6. This CDR3 is built from 15 residues. Per germline, CDR1 GTSNPN and CDR2 SVGIG (reference sequence). Written as DNA, the CDR3 is TGTGCCTGGAGTCTAGCGGGGGGGCAGGCAGGGGAGCTGTTTTTT. This sequence encodes CAWSLAGGQAGELFF.

V usage is TRBV28 and J usage is TRBJ2-7, with 9 nucleotides matching TRBD1. The V gene's germline CDR1 is MDHEN and CDR2 SYDVKM. There are 15 residues in the CDR3. Trimming removed 4 bases from V and 5 bases from J; junction bases left unmatched: 9. CDR3 protein: CASSWPQGAVDEQYF. CDR3 nucleotides: TGTGCCAGCAGTTGGCCACAGGGGGCTGTGGACGAGCAGTACTTC. Combining the CDR3 with reference TRBV28 and TRBJ2-7 gives the whole variable domain DVKVTQSSRYLVKRTGEKVFLECVQDMDHENMFWYRQDPGLGLRLIYFSYDVKMKEKGDIPEGYSVSREKKERFSLILESASTNQTSMYLCASSWPQGAVDEQYFGPGTRLTVT.